This TCR beta chain was sequenced for a study of blood T cell repertoires in COVID-19. Those who participated ranged in age from about 18 to 89 years and resided in about two dozen US areas. Looked up from germline, CDR1 is SEHNR and CDR2 is FQNEAQ (reference sequence). The length of the CDR3 is 12 residues. The V gene lost 5 bases and the J gene lost 10 bases, with 9 bases spanning the gap. Some clones are missing from TCRdb's copy, which holds only in-frame ones; the method was immunoSEQ multiplex PCR. The sample carries some 430,000 clones, roughly 87% recorded once. The TCR comes from a man younger than 30 who had recovered from COVID-19. V usage is TRBV7-9 and J usage is TRBJ1-6; possibly TRBD1 for D (5 bases). Sequenced sample: PBMCs or T cells enriched from blood (not recorded which). Written as DNA, the CDR3 is TGTGCCAGCAGCCCAGGGTTCTCACCCCTCCACTTT. It codes for CASSPGFSPLHF.